This T cell receptor beta chain was captured in a study of CD8 T cells in Susac syndrome. Notes on the study in general: The TCR sequencing and HLA analysis in the study involved a relatively small number of individuals, as the study acknowledged.

Random hexamers were used to reverse transcribe the RNA input (about 0.5 to 1 ug). An immunoSEQ multiplex PCR generated amplified TCR beta CDR3 products spanning 54 Vbeta and 13 Jbeta. In TCRdb, the immunoSEQ multiplex PCR reads were re-called with MiXCR into one record per CDR3 protein. The table shows 170,000 or so distinct CDR3 sequences, with around 95% occurring only once. Concerning this clonotype: The target antigen is unknown.

Trimming took off 3 bases at V and 2 bases at J, with 11 bases between the two ends. The CDR3 has 14 amino acids. Negative isolation was used for CD8+ and CD4+ T cells, and FACS enrichment was applied to TEMRA cells. V and J are TRBV12-3 or TRBV12-4 and TRBJ2-7, with D perhaps given as TRBD1 or TRBD2 (5 bases each). The TCR sequence derives from a human donor with multiple sclerosis. The sequencing input was CD8+ T cells from PBMCs. CDR3 nucleotides: TGTGCCAGCAGTTTGGCGGTGGGACCCTACGAGCAGTACTTC. Translated: CASSLAVGPYEQYF.